This TCR beta chain was found in a study of CD8 T cells in Susac syndrome. The J segment lost 4 bases and the V segment lost 8 bases, leaving 8 bases of the junction unmatched. Germline V lookup: CDR1 MDHEN, CDR2 SYDVKM. This CDR3 has 14 residues. In blood CD8+ and CD4+ T cells, TCR beta underwent sequencing. Each multiple sclerosis control was a treatment-naive patient with relapsing-remitting disease that was either stable or active. TEMRA cells underwent FACS enrichment and CD8+ and CD4+ T cells underwent negative isolation. Random-hexamer reverse transcription was applied to about 0.45 to 1 ug RNA. TCRdb itself ran the immunoSEQ multiplex PCR reads through MiXCR, one entry per CDR3 protein. The table lists some 260,000 distinct CDR3 sequences, 80% to 90% of them singletons.

The J gene is TRBJ2-1, the V gene TRBV28; 7 positions agree with TRBD1. The receptor comes from a human donor with multiple sclerosis. The sample comprised CD8+ T cells from PBMCs. DNA for the CDR3: TGTGCCAGCGAGACAGGGTTTCAATACAATGAGCAGTTCTTC. Its protein is CASETGFQYNEQFF.